The text below deals with one TCR beta chain. The antigen is not known. This entry comes from a study of cytomegalovirus exposure and HLA in healthy donors. Study-wide points: Presence/absence analyses assumed roughly uniform sequencing depth across donors, which may not hold. The study designated fewer than 200 TCR beta chains cytomegalovirus-associated. In an earlier analysis, about 87% or about 30%: the productive usage of most TCR beta V segments.

The PCR was carried out with 60 Vbeta primers and 13 Jbeta primers. The assay was immunoSEQ multiplex PCR, and TCRdb's table has in-frame clones only and misses some. The sample lists about 150,000 clones; approximately 79% were seen once. Germline-derived CDR1 and CDR2 are LNHDA and SQIVND (reference sequence). CDR3 size: 14 residues. V lost 7 bases and J 0 bases, leaving 12 bases between the germline ends. At collection, donors were nominally healthy, but unrecorded immune exposures were probable. The sample consisted of PBMCs. This clonotype was sampled from a man between 50 and 59 years old in good health and CMV-seropositive. The gene calls are TRBV19 and TRBJ1-1; D remains ambiguous. CDR3 nucleotide sequence: TGTGCCAGTACTGTGACATGGTTGAACACTGAAGCTTTCTTT. Translated, it gives CASTVTWLNTEAFF.